What follows is one TCR beta chain and its context. The antigen is not known. Germline CDR1 reads SGHKS; CDR2 reads YYEKEE (reference sequence). Trimming cost V 0 bases and J 0 bases, with 9 bases left between them. There are 15 residues in the CDR3. This sample is part of a study of T-cell reconstitution after alpha-beta-depleted transplantation in children. Findings of the study overall: It was reported that alpha-beta T cells came from several hundred expanded graft clones (about two months after transplant).

Researchers prepared the TCRbeta library using unique molecular identifiers, the study reports. TCRdb fed the PCR reads into MiXCR, producing one record per CDR3 protein. The profile shows hundreds of thousands of distinct CDR3 sequences, roughly 15% of them singletons. This material consisted of PBMCs, mostly from graft donor cells, taken 360 days after TCRalphabeta/CD19-depleted stem cell transplant. This chain connects TRBV5-5 to TRBJ1-2; D gene ambiguous. This clonotype originated in a male patient between 5 and 17 years old who had a stem cell transplant for acute lymphoblastic leukemia, so the T cells may come from the graft donor. Here the CDR3 reads CASSLGRPPNYGYTF. The CDR3 nucleotides read TGTGCCAGCAGCTTGGGCAGGCCTCCTAACTATGGCTACACCTTC.